This is a list of T cell receptor beta chains from one sample in a study of cytomegalovirus exposure and HLA in healthy donors. Clones were read by immunoSEQ multiplex PCR, and TCRdb kept only the in-frame ones, dropping some. The repertoire holds over 100,000 clones, with 77% as singletons. Sequencing used PBMCs. All receptors come from a male donor in good health and CMV-seropositive. CDR3s include the opening cysteine and the closing phenylalanine or tryptophan. The D gene is left open where the match is weak. The listing skips clone size in some rows; elsewhere it reads once, few, many or a size class.

clone_size | j_call | cdr3_length | d_call | v_call | cdr3_aa | cdr3_nt
- | TRBJ2-1 | 16 | - | TRBV7-9 | CASIPKDYSSYNEQFF | TGTGCCAGCATCCCTAAAGACTATAGCTCCTACAATGAGCAGTTCTTC
- | TRBJ2-6 | 17 | TRBD1 | TRBV19 | CASSSGQGRRGANGLTF | TGTGCCAGTAGTAGTGGACAGGGTCGGAGAGGGGCCAACGGCCTGACTTTC
- | TRBJ2-5 | 13 | - | TRBV7-2 | CASSLEGVETQYF | TGTGCCAGCAGCTTAGAGGGGGTCGAGACCCAGTACTTC
- | TRBJ2-1 | 14 | - | TRBV28 | CASTSANSYNEQFF | TGTGCCAGCACATCCGCTAACTCCTACAATGAGCAGTTCTTC
few | TRBJ2-5 | 15 | - | TRBV6-5 | CASSYSSVTKETQYF | TGTGCCAGCAGTTACTCGTCGGTTACTAAAGAGACCCAGTACTTC
- | TRBJ2-3 | 15 | - | TRBV7-9 | CASSLQAGPLVTQYF | TGTGCCAGCAGCCTACAAGCTGGGCCCCTTGTGACGCAGTATTTT
- | TRBJ2-1 | 13 | - | TRBV11-2 | CASSDYGRGEQFF | TGTGCCAGCAGCGACTATGGGCGGGGTGAGCAGTTCTTC
once | TRBJ2-1 | 13 | - | TRBV7-2 | CASSLAEPNGQFF | TGTGCCAGCAGCTTAGCGGAGCCAAATGGGCAGTTCTTC
- | TRBJ1-1 | 14 | - | TRBV11-3 | CASSLGQGNTEAFF | TGTGCCAGCAGCTTAGGTCAGGGGAACACTGAAGCTTTCTTT
- | TRBJ1-2 | 15 | - | TRBV5-1 | CASSLAVTGQYGYTF | TGCGCCAGCAGCTTGGCCGTAACAGGGCAGTATGGCTACACCTTC
- | TRBJ2-1 | 15 | - | TRBV7-9 | CSSGHPATKSNEQFF | TGTTCCAGCGGCCACCCAGCGACTAAGAGCAATGAGCAGTTCTTC
few | TRBJ1-1 | 16 | TRBD1 | TRBV7-9 | CSSSLELGQGGTEAFF | TGTTCCAGCAGCTTAGAACTGGGGCAGGGGGGAACTGAAGCTTTCTTT
- | TRBJ2-1 | 18 | TRBD1 | TRBV4-1 | CASSQGLLSDRGYNEQFF | TGCGCCAGCAGCCAAGGACTCCTTAGTGACAGGGGTTACAATGAGCAGTTCTTC
once | TRBJ2-2 | 15 | - | TRBV6-5 | CASSTTGENTGELFF | TGTGCCAGCAGTACGACAGGAGAGAACACCGGGGAGCTGTTTTTT
- | TRBJ2-1 | 15 | TRBD1 | TRBV14 | CASSQGDRAGNEQFF | TGTGCCAGCAGCCAGGGGGACAGGGCTGGCAATGAGCAGTTCTTC
- | TRBJ1-1 | 17 | TRBD1 | TRBV11-2 | CASRFIRGPTLNTEAFF | TGTGCCAGCAGATTTATTAGGGGGCCCACCTTGAACACTGAAGCTTTCTTT